This T cell receptor (beta chain) is drawn from a study of shared clonotypes between healthy human individuals. CDR3 length: 11 amino acids. Germline CDR1 reads MGHDK; CDR2 reads SYGVNS. The V end was cut by 3 bases, the J end by 1 base, with 0 bases between. The assay was immunoSEQ multiplex PCR, and TCRdb's table has in-frame clones only and misses some. The sample includes fewer than 600,000 clones, roughly three quarters of them seen just once. Note on this clone: Since a much larger clone is just one base distant, this may be a read error. The sample has other DNA sequences that encode this CDR3 too.

This chain connects TRBV25-1 to TRBJ1-1; D is unclear. Sequencing was performed on PBMCs. This clonotype originated in a woman between 35 and 50 years old in good health. Some clones in this sample may be carry-over from other donors' samples. The CDR3 here is CASSENTEAFF. CDR3 bases: TGTGCCAGCAGTGAGAACACTGAAGCTTTCTTT.